This TCR beta chain was obtained from a study of neoadjuvant anti-PD-1 for oral cavity cancer. Study-level background: Before surgery, most patients got three to four biweekly 3 mg/kg nivolumab doses. Around day 43, patients without progression received a fourth nivolumab dose before surgery.

The germline V gene has CDR1 MGHRA and CDR2 YSYEKL. The CDR3 is 14 residues long. Trimming removed 3 bases from V and 0 bases from J, with 8 bases in between. The assay was immunoSEQ multiplex PCR, and TCRdb's table has in-frame clones only and misses some. The table has roughly 13,000 clones, about 71% seen once. This clone came up a few times. Sequencing was performed on PBMCs, taken before nivolumab (anti-PD-1) treatment. The rearrangement joins TRBV4-1 to TRBJ1-1; D gene unclear. This receptor was identified in a person between 40 and 85 years old with oral cavity squamous cell carcinoma. The CDR3 region has the DNA TGCGCCAGCAGCCATGACGAAATGAACACTGAAGCTTTCTTT. Its translation: CASSHDEMNTEAFF.